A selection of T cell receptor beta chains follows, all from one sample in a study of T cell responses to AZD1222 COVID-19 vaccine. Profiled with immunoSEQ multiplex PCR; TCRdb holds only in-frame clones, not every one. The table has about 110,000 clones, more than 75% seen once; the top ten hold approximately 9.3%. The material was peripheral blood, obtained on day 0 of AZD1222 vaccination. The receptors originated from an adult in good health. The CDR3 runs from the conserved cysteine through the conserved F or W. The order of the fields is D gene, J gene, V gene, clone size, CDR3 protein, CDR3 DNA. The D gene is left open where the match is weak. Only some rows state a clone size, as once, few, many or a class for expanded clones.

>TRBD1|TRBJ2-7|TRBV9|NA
CASSVGTGAVQYF
TGTGCCAGCAGCGTAGGGACAGGGGCCGTGCAGTACTTC
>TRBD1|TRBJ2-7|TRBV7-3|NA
CASSLGTGPYEQYF
TGTGCCAGCAGCCTCGGGACAGGTCCCTACGAGCAGTACTTC
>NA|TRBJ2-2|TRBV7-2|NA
CASSLRARTNTGELFF
TGTGCCAGCAGCTTAAGGGCCAGAACGAACACCGGGGAGCTGTTTTTT
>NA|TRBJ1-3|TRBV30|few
CAWSVVVSVGNTIYF
TGTGCCTGGAGTGTAGTGGTGTCGGTGGGAAACACCATATATTTT
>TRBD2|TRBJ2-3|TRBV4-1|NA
CASSQDRGRGGRQVDTQYF
TGCGCCAGCAGCCAAGATAGAGGTCGGGGCGGGAGGCAGGTAGATACGCAGTATTTT
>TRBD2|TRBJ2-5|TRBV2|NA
CASSANSGGEETQYF
TGTGCCAGCAGTGCCAATAGCGGGGGGGAAGAGACCCAGTACTTC
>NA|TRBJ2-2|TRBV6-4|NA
CASSLQGGGELFF
TGTGCCAGCAGTCTGCAGGGGGGCGGGGAGCTGTTTTTT
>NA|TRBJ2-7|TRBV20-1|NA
CSASGVGEQYF
TGCAGTGCATCCGGGGTAGGCGAGCAGTACTTC
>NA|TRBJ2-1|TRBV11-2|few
CASSFQTWSEQFF
TGTGCCAGCAGCTTCCAAACTTGGTCTGAGCAGTTCTTC
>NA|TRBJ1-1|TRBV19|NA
CASSIGFGSGNTEAFF
TGTGCCAGTAGTATAGGCTTTGGGAGCGGGAACACTGAAGCTTTCTTT
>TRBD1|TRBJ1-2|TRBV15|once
CATSRDPGSDRGGANYGYTF
TGTGCCACCAGCAGAGATCCGGGGTCGGACAGGGGTGGAGCTAACTATGGCTACACCTTC
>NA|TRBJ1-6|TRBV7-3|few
CASSRRTAGGNSPLHF
TGTGCCAGCAGCCGTAGGACAGCCGGGGGGAATTCACCCCTCCACTTT
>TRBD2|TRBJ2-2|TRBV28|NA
CASNPGLGDTGELFF
TGTGCCAGCAATCCGGGACTAGGTGACACCGGGGAGCTGTTTTTT
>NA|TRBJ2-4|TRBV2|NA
CASGGNIQYF
TGTGCCAGCGGCGGAAACATTCAGTACTTC
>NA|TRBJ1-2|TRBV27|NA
CASSPPGTPAHGYTF
TGTGCCAGCAGTCCCCCCGGGACACCGGCCCATGGCTACACCTTC
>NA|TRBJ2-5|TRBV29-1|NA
CSVALRLSETQYF
TGCAGCGTTGCACTCCGGTTGTCAGAGACCCAGTACTTC
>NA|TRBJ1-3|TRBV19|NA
CASTGRRPGNTIYF
TGTGCCAGTACGGGACGGAGACCTGGAAACACCATATATTTT
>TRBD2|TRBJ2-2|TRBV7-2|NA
CASSFSGGTIAGELFF
TGTGCCAGCAGCTTTAGCGGGGGGACTATAGCCGGGGAGCTGTTTTTT
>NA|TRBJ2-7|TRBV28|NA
CASSPHGTPNSYEQYF
TGTGCCAGCAGTCCTCACGGGACCCCAAATTCCTACGAGCAGTACTTC
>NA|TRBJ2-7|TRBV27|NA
CASSFHFAGSTYEQYF
TGTGCCAGCAGTTTTCACTTTGCCGGGTCAACCTACGAGCAGTACTTC